The 12 T cell receptor beta chains below all came from one sample that was sequenced in a study of radiation and T cells in renal cell carcinoma (dated by TCRdb to the early 2020s). The time point label of this sample denotes: blood 2 weeks post-SBRT. What this sample's treatment or condition label stands for: 15 Gy SBRT to primary tumor, nephrectomy 4 weeks later. The library was built by means of the immunoSEQ multiplex PCR assay. What TCRdb holds here is the immuneACCESS table cut down to in-frame rearrangements. Part of the clones is not present; checked against another copy, under half of the missing clones reflect an unresolved V gene, and the others are unexplained. This sample gives 20,000 to 30,000 clones in total; approximately 84% of them show up just once. Around 32% of the sample comes from the top ten. The sample was blood, taken from a patient whose treatment included radiotherapy and nephrectomy. Receptors were obtained from a man in his sixties with renal cell carcinoma.

As concerns this clone: This probably arose from a read error, given a far larger clone one base away. Additional DNA sequences in this sample encode the identical CDR3. The V call is TRBV5-1, the J call TRBJ2-2, with D unresolved. In germline, CDR1 is SGHRS, CDR2 YFSETQ. This CDR3 has 12 amino acids. Trimming pared 4 bases from V and 3 bases from J, leaving 4 bases between. CDR3 DNA sequence: TGCGCCAGCAGCCCGTACACCGGGGAGCTGTTTTTT. It yields the protein CASSPYTGELFF.

V and J are TRBV30 and TRBJ1-2; tentative D call: TRBD1 (5 bases). This CDR3 is 11 amino acids long. Germline assignment: CDR1 GTSNPN and CDR2 SVGIG (reference sequence). V dropped 7 bases and J dropped 4 bases, with 10 bases sitting between them. Here the CDR3 DNA reads TGTGCCTATTCGACAGCCTATGGCTACACCTTC. Encoded protein: CAYSTAYGYTF.

J is TRBJ2-5 and V is TRBV7-8, with D uncertain. The CDR3 consists of 12 residues. CDR1 is SGHVS, CDR2 FQNEAQ, per germline. Trimming left V 5 bases short and J 5 bases short, with 9 bases between. The CDR3 reads CASSPVRETQYF. In nucleotides, the CDR3 is TGTGCCAGCAGCCCAGTCCGGGAGACCCAGTACTTC.

The chain combines TRBV19 with TRBJ2-1; D is possibly TRBD2 (6 bases). V lost 3 bases, J lost 8 bases, and 17 bases lay in between. The CDR3 has 15 amino acids. Per germline, CDR1 LNHDA and CDR2 SQIVND (reference sequence). The CDR3 nucleotides are TGTGCCAGTAGTATCCGGGACTCGACGTCGGATGAGCAGTTCTTC. It yields the protein CASSIRDSTSDEQFF.

J is TRBJ1-2 and V is TRBV6-5; D not certain. CDR1 is MNHEY, CDR2 SVGAGI, per germline. The V gene lost 8 bases and the J gene lost 9 bases, with 16 bases spanning the gap. This CDR3 has 12 residues. This CDR3 is CASGERLMSYTF. For the CDR3, the DNA is TGTGCCAGCGGAGAGAGATTGATGAGCTACACCTTC.

This chain links TRBV7-2 with TRBJ2-2; no definite D call. Germline assignment: CDR1 SGHTA and CDR2 FQGNSA. This CDR3 region has 13 residues. V dropped 1 base and J dropped 6 bases, with 6 bases sitting between them. The CDR3 DNA reads TGTGCCAGCAGCTTAGATGGATCCGGGGAGCTGTTTTTT. As protein: CASSLDGSGELFF.

V and J are TRBV6-1 and TRBJ2-5; D not resolved. The CDR3 sequence is 13 residues long. Trimming took off 8 bases at V and 2 bases at J, with 12 bases between the two ends. The germline V gene has CDR1 MNHNS and CDR2 SASEGT. CDR3 loop: CASVGGIQETQYF. CDR3 in DNA: TGTGCCAGCGTGGGTGGGATACAAGAGACCCAGTACTTC.

V is TRBV5-1 and J is TRBJ1-2; D is ambiguous. The V end lost 2 bases, the J end lost 4 bases, and 12 bases lay between the germline ends. The length of the CDR3 is 14 residues. Per germline, CDR1 SGHRS and CDR2 YFSETQ. The CDR3 sequence is CASSFGGPSYGYTF. The DNA of the CDR3 is TGCGCCAGCAGCTTTGGAGGCCCCAGCTATGGCTACACCTTC.

This chain links TRBV23-1 with TRBJ2-3; D is unclear. TRBV23-1 is known as an ORF, though its function is uncertain. Trimming stripped 0 bases from V and 5 bases from J, with 9 bases between. This CDR3 has 14 residues. The CDR3 DNA follows: TGCGCCAGCAGTCAATCGATACGGAGAGATACGCAGTATTTT. Protein: CASSQSIRRDTQYF.

This clone was observed once. The V call is TRBV27, the J call TRBJ2-7, with unresolved D. V was pared by 4 bases and J by 0 bases, with 10 bases between. Per germline, CDR1 MNHEY and CDR2 SMNVEV (reference sequence). CDR3 length equals 14 residues. CDR3 bases: TGTGCCAGCAGTTCATACGTAGACTCCTACGAGCAGTACTTC. The encoded protein is CASSSYVDSYEQYF.

The genes are TRBV10-1 and TRBJ2-1, with 13 bases aligning to TRBD2. The CDR3 runs to 16 residues. V lost 6 bases, J lost 4 bases, and 6 bases stayed unmatched. The germline CDR1 and CDR2 sequences are WNHNN and SYGVQD (reference sequence). CDR3 nucleotides: TGCGCCAGCAGCAGACTAGCGGGAGGATCTTACAATGAGCAGTTCTTC. It is translated as CASSRLAGGSYNEQFF.

The chain carries TRBV6-5 and TRBJ1-2, with 11 bases aligning to TRBD1. This CDR3 is 15 amino acids long. With V trimmed by 3 bases and J by 2 bases, 2 bases remained unmatched. Germline V CDR1 and CDR2: MNHEY, SVGAGI. CDR3 coding DNA: TGTGCCAGCAGTTATCGGGACAGGGGGAACTATGGCTACACCTTC. It specifies CASSYRDRGNYGYTF.